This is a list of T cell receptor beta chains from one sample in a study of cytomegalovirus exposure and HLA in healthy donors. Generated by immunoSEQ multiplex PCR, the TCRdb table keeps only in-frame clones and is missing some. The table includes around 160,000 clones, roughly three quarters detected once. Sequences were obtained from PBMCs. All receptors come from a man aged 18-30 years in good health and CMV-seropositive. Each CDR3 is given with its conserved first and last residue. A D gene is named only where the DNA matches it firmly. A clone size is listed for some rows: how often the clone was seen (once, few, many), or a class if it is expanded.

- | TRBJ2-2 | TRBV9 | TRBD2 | CASSGGLAGGPVARELFF | TGTGCCAGCAGCGGTGGACTAGCGGGAGGGCCTGTGGCGCGGGAGCTGTTTTTT
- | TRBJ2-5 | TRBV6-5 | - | CASSPRGSWGPQYF | TGTGCCAGCAGCCCCCGTGGTTCCTGGGGCCCCCAGTACTTC
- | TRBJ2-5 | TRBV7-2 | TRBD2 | CASSLSGRQTQYF | TGTGCCAGCAGCTTAAGCGGGAGACAGACCCAGTACTTC
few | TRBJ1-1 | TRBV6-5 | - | CASTDKGRSEAFF | TGTGCCAGCACCGACAAAGGGAGGTCTGAAGCTTTCTTT
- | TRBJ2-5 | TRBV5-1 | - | CASSLEPTQETQYF | TGCGCCAGCAGCTTGGAACCTACCCAAGAGACCCAGTACTTC
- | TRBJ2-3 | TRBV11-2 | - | CASSLVSGYTDTQYF | TGTGCCAGCAGCTTAGTCTCAGGGTACACAGATACGCAGTATTTT
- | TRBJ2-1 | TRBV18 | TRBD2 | CASSPPSGSGNEQFF | TGTGCCAGCTCACCTCCTAGCGGGAGTGGCAATGAGCAGTTCTTC
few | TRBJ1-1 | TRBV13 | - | CASSMGLLHGVPEAFF | TGTGCCAGCAGCATGGGACTCCTTCATGGGGTCCCTGAAGCTTTCTTT
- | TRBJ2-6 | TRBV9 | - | CASSAGVSGANVLTF | TGTGCCAGCAGCGCGGGAGTCTCTGGGGCCAACGTCCTGACTTTC
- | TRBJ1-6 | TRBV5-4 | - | CASSLDSRANSPLHF | TGTGCCAGCAGCTTGGACAGTAGAGCTAATTCACCCCTCCACTTT
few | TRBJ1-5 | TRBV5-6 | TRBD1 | CASSSGQVNQPQHF | TGTGCCAGCAGCTCCGGACAGGTCAATCAGCCCCAGCATTTT
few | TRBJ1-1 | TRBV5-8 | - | CASSLVATEAFF | TGTGCCAGCAGCTTGGTAGCCACTGAAGCTTTCTTT
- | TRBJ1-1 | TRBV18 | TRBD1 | CASSPPDRGWNTEAFF | TGTGCCAGCTCACCACCGGACAGGGGGTGGAACACTGAAGCTTTCTTT
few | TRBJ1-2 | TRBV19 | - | CASSRAGGYTF | TGTGCCAGTAGTAGGGCGGGGGGCTACACCTTC
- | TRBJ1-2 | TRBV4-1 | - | CASNPGHNYGYTF | TGCGCCAGCAACCCGGGACATAACTATGGCTACACCTTC
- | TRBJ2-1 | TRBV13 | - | CASSSDTSNEQFF | TGTGCCAGCAGCTCCGACACCTCCAATGAGCAGTTCTTC
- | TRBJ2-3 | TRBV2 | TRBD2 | CASRRLAGGEDTQYF | TGTGCCAGCAGGAGACTAGCGGGGGGGGAGGATACGCAGTATTTT
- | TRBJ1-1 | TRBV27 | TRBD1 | CASSPGTDEAFF | TGTGCCAGCAGTCCCGGGACAGATGAAGCTTTCTTT
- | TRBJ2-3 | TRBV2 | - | CASSAIPGLNTDTQYF | TGTGCCAGCAGTGCAATTCCAGGGTTAAACACAGATACGCAGTATTTT
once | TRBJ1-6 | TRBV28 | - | CASSLFRGVNNSPLHF | TGTGCCAGCAGTTTATTCAGGGGAGTCAATAATTCACCCCTCCACTTT
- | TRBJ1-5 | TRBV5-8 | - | CASSSLEISNQPQHF | TGTGCCAGCAGCTCCTTGGAGATTAGCAATCAGCCCCAGCATTTT
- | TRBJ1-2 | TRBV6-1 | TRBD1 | CASSEAQFRDRENGYTF | TGTGCCAGCAGTGAAGCGCAGTTTCGGGACAGGGAAAATGGCTACACCTTC
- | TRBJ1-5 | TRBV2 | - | CASGGGASNQPQHF | TGTGCCAGTGGAGGGGGGGCGAGCAATCAGCCCCAGCATTTT
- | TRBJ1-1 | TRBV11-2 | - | CASSLAQDTEAFF | TGTGCCAGCAGCTTAGCTCAGGACACTGAAGCTTTCTTT